This is a list of T cell receptor beta chains from one sample in a study of response to subunit inactivated influenza vaccine. TCRdb redid the calling of the RT-PCR reads with MiXCR, one entry per CDR3 protein. The table lists a few hundred thousand distinct CDR3 sequences, around 11% of them singletons. The same sample was also used in a study of T cells expressing NK-cell markers.

The starting material was PBMCs from blood, obtained on the day of vaccination. These receptor sequences come from a man aged 50 or older who received an inactivated influenza vaccine. CDR3s include the opening cysteine and the closing phenylalanine or tryptophan. Fields, in order: clone size, V gene, J gene, D gene, CDR3 protein, CDR3 DNA. A D gene is named only where the DNA matches it firmly. Expanded clones are given a class, and other clones once, few, many or no size at all.

clone size: NA
V gene: TRBV10-3
J gene: TRBJ2-1
D gene: NA
CDR3 protein: CAISPGGESRGHSYNEQFF
CDR3 DNA: TGTGCCATCAGTCCCGGGGGAGAGAGCAGGGGACACTCCTACAATGAGCAGTTCTTC

clone size: NA
V gene: TRBV4-2
J gene: TRBJ1-5
D gene: TRBD1
CDR3 protein: CASSQGDSINQPQHF
CDR3 DNA: TGTGCCAGCAGCCAGGGGGACAGTATCAATCAGCCCCAGCATTTT

clone size: NA
V gene: TRBV29-1
J gene: TRBJ2-7
D gene: NA
CDR3 protein: CSVVHWGGAYEQYF
CDR3 DNA: TGCAGCGTTGTTCATTGGGGCGGTGCCTACGAGCAGTACTTC

clone size: many
V gene: TRBV5-1
J gene: TRBJ2-5
D gene: NA
CDR3 protein: CASSFLSVGVKETQYF
CDR3 DNA: TGCGCCAGCAGCTTTTTATCGGTTGGGGTTAAAGAGACCCAGTACTTC

clone size: NA
V gene: TRBV20-1
J gene: TRBJ2-3
D gene: TRBD2
CDR3 protein: CSARAASGGTDTQYF
CDR3 DNA: TGCAGTGCTAGAGCCGCCAGCGGGGGCACAGATACGCAGTATTTT

clone size: few
V gene: TRBV5-1
J gene: TRBJ2-7
D gene: TRBD2
CDR3 protein: CASRGGTSGTYEQYF
CDR3 DNA: TGCGCCAGCAGGGGAGGGACTAGCGGTACATACGAGCAGTACTTC

clone size: NA
V gene: TRBV6-1
J gene: TRBJ1-3
D gene: TRBD1
CDR3 protein: CASSGQGAQGNTIYF
CDR3 DNA: TGTGCCAGCAGTGGACAGGGGGCGCAAGGAAACACCATATATTTT

clone size: NA
V gene: TRBV28
J gene: TRBJ1-2
D gene: TRBD1
CDR3 protein: CASSETGQGIYGYTF
CDR3 DNA: TGTGCCAGCAGTGAGACCGGACAGGGGATCTATGGCTACACCTTC

clone size: many
V gene: TRBV28
J gene: TRBJ2-7
D gene: TRBD2
CDR3 protein: CASSQRLAGSYEQYF
CDR3 DNA: TGTGCCAGCAGCCAGCGGCTAGCGGGCTCCTACGAGCAGTACTTC

clone size: few
V gene: TRBV5-1
J gene: TRBJ2-1
D gene: NA
CDR3 protein: CASSPEGDEQFF
CDR3 DNA: TGCGCCAGCAGCCCGGAGGGTGATGAGCAGTTCTTC

clone size: NA
V gene: TRBV7-9
J gene: TRBJ2-6
D gene: NA
CDR3 protein: CASSLVGGGYGNVLTF
CDR3 DNA: TGTGCCAGCAGCTTAGTGGGAGGAGGTTATGGCAACGTCCTGACTTTC

clone size: few
V gene: TRBV27
J gene: TRBJ2-2
D gene: NA
CDR3 protein: CASSFSLGWGNTGELFF
CDR3 DNA: TGTGCCAGCAGTTTCTCCTTGGGTTGGGGGAACACCGGGGAGCTGTTTTTT

clone size: few
V gene: TRBV3-1
J gene: TRBJ2-1
D gene: NA
CDR3 protein: CASSQASEQFF
CDR3 DNA: TGTGCCAGCAGCCAAGCTAGTGAGCAGTTCTTC

clone size: few
V gene: TRBV5-1
J gene: TRBJ2-1
D gene: TRBD2
CDR3 protein: CASGTSGTYNEQFF
CDR3 DNA: TGCGCCAGCGGAACTAGCGGTACCTACAATGAGCAGTTCTTC

clone size: few
V gene: TRBV4-2
J gene: TRBJ2-3
D gene: TRBD2
CDR3 protein: CASSQSASGSRGTDTQYF
CDR3 DNA: TGTGCCAGCAGCCAATCCGCTAGCGGGAGTCGTGGCACAGATACGCAGTATTTT

clone size: NA
V gene: TRBV12-3/TRBV12-4
J gene: TRBJ1-1
D gene: TRBD1
CDR3 protein: CASSGGRGPAFF
CDR3 DNA: TGTGCCAGCAGTGGGGGGAGGGGGCCAGCTTTCTTT

clone size: NA
V gene: TRBV23-1
J gene: TRBJ1-4
D gene: NA
CDR3 protein: CASRSRGCDIEKLFF
CDR3 DNA: TGCGCCAGCAGATCAAGGGGGTGCGATATAGAAAAACTGTTTTTT

clone size: few
V gene: TRBV2
J gene: TRBJ2-2
D gene: NA
CDR3 protein: CASSEWESNTGELFF
CDR3 DNA: TGTGCCAGCAGTGAATGGGAGTCGAACACCGGGGAGCTGTTTTTT

clone size: NA
V gene: TRBV24-1
J gene: TRBJ2-5
D gene: TRBD1
CDR3 protein: CATSDTYQGAQETQYF
CDR3 DNA: TGTGCCACCAGTGATACTTACCAGGGGGCCCAAGAGACCCAGTACTTC

clone size: NA
V gene: TRBV7-9
J gene: TRBJ2-1
D gene: NA
CDR3 protein: CASSFRTTTILNEQFF
CDR3 DNA: TGTGCCAGCAGTTTCCGCACTACTACGATTCTCAATGAGCAGTTCTTC

clone size: few
V gene: TRBV7-2
J gene: TRBJ2-7
D gene: NA
CDR3 protein: CASSLGIADHYEQYF
CDR3 DNA: TGTGCCAGCAGCCTTGGGATAGCGGACCACTACGAGCAGTACTTC

clone size: NA
V gene: TRBV7-2
J gene: TRBJ2-5
D gene: NA
CDR3 protein: CASSTQLEGSGETQYF
CDR3 DNA: TGTGCCAGCAGCACCCAACTAGAGGGGTCTGGAGAGACCCAGTACTTC

clone size: many
V gene: TRBV20-1
J gene: TRBJ2-5
D gene: TRBD2
CDR3 protein: CSATRWGTNNQETQYF
CDR3 DNA: TGCAGTGCTACCCGTTGGGGGACTAACAACCAAGAGACCCAGTACTTC

clone size: NA
V gene: TRBV18
J gene: TRBJ2-3
D gene: NA
CDR3 protein: CASSKGPSTDTQYF
CDR3 DNA: TGTGCCAGCTCCAAGGGTCCAAGCACAGATACGCAGTATTTT

clone size: NA
V gene: TRBV28
J gene: TRBJ2-7
D gene: TRBD2
CDR3 protein: CAIGLLAGYEQYF
CDR3 DNA: TGTGCCATTGGACTGCTAGCGGGCTACGAGCAGTACTTC

clone size: NA
V gene: TRBV12-3/TRBV12-4
J gene: TRBJ2-1
D gene: TRBD1
CDR3 protein: CASSLTGDQFF
CDR3 DNA: TGTGCCAGCAGTTTGACAGGGGACCAGTTCTTC

clone size: few
V gene: TRBV28
J gene: TRBJ2-3
D gene: TRBD2
CDR3 protein: CASRIIGLAGGLGDTQYF
CDR3 DNA: TGTGCCAGCAGGATTATTGGGCTAGCGGGAGGGCTGGGAGATACGCAGTATTTT

clone size: NA
V gene: TRBV5-1
J gene: TRBJ1-2
D gene: NA
CDR3 protein: CASSLEGQLYGYTF
CDR3 DNA: TGCGCCAGCAGCTTGGAAGGACAACTCTATGGCTACACCTTC

clone size: NA
V gene: TRBV28
J gene: TRBJ1-2
D gene: NA
CDR3 protein: CASSPQGFSGYTF
CDR3 DNA: TGTGCCAGCAGTCCACAGGGATTTTCGGGCTACACCTTC

clone size: few
V gene: TRBV6-1
J gene: TRBJ2-1
D gene: NA
CDR3 protein: CASSPISNYNEQFF
CDR3 DNA: TGTGCCAGCAGCCCTATATCCAACTACAATGAGCAGTTCTTC

clone size: few
V gene: TRBV5-1
J gene: TRBJ1-4
D gene: NA
CDR3 protein: CASSLAPSEKLFF
CDR3 DNA: TGCGCCAGCAGCTTGGCCCCCTCCGAAAAACTGTTTTTT

clone size: few
V gene: TRBV28
J gene: TRBJ2-2
D gene: TRBD1
CDR3 protein: CASSSTSGQGRTGELFF
CDR3 DNA: TGTGCCAGCAGTTCCACATCAGGACAGGGTCGGACCGGGGAGCTGTTTTTT

clone size: few
V gene: TRBV5-1
J gene: TRBJ2-5
D gene: TRBD1
CDR3 protein: CASRGTGGREETQYF
CDR3 DNA: TGCGCCAGCAGGGGCACAGGGGGAAGAGAGGAGACCCAGTACTTC

clone size: many
V gene: TRBV28
J gene: TRBJ2-1
D gene: TRBD1
CDR3 protein: CASSPGQGGYNEQFF
CDR3 DNA: TGTGCCAGCAGCCCGGGACAGGGAGGTTACAATGAGCAGTTCTTC

clone size: few
V gene: TRBV20-1
J gene: TRBJ1-4
D gene: TRBD1
CDR3 protein: CSAHGTGIRNEKLFF
CDR3 DNA: TGCAGTGCTCACGGGACAGGGATCCGAAATGAAAAACTGTTTTTT